This T cell receptor (beta chain) was identified in a study of blood T cell repertoires in COVID-19. Study context: Italy, Spain and the United States were the sources of the convalescent and acute COVID-19 samples. T cells, B-cell-depleted T cells, or PBMCs provided the cDNA or gDNA that served as material.

Here immunoSEQ multiplex PCR was the method, and the copy in TCRdb shows in-frame clones only, minus some. The sample has about 170,000 clones; more than 75% are singletons. This clone was recorded a few times. Cohort assignment relied on participant-reported clinical history. The ends were cut back, 4 bases at V and 2 bases at J, with 9 bases in the middle. CDR1 is ENHRY, CDR2 SYGVKD, per germline. The CDR3 loop spans 14 amino acids. The sample taken for sequencing was PBMCs or T cells enriched from blood (not recorded which). The chain combines TRBV10-3 with TRBJ1-5; D not resolved. The sequence derives from a human donor with acute COVID-19. The donor label of this sample is uncertain. The CDR3 sequence is CAISGDQGNQPQHF. CDR3 DNA: TGTGCCATCAGTGGAGACCAGGGCAATCAGCCCCAGCATTTT.